A single T cell receptor (beta chain) is shown here with its context. The target antigen is unknown. This is likely a read error, given that the CDR3 carries no conserved phenylalanine or tryptophan at its end. The data stem from a study of tumor and adjacent non-tumor tissue in lung cancer. Study-wide points: Significantly higher TCR diversity was found in tumor than normal lung.

A modified ARM-PCR protocol with three rounds of nested PCR amplified TCRbeta. TCRdb processed the multiplex PCR reads anew with MiXCR; each CDR3 protein has one entry. The table lists about 76,000 distinct CDR3 sequences, roughly 80% of them singletons, with around half in the top ten. The template was RNA from unsorted bulk tissue. Distant lung tissue was collected more than 3 cm away from the tumor edge. Per germline, CDR1 SGHAT and CDR2 FQNNGV. The CDR3 contains 16 residues. Sample: distant non-tumor lung tissue. The genes are TRBV11-2 and TRBJ2-2; perhaps TRBD2 as D (5 bases). The receptor was derived from a man in his sixties with non-small cell lung cancer. CDR3 nucleotides: TGTGCTAGCAGCTTAAAACCCCCCACTAGTTCCGGGGAGCTGTTTTCT. This codes for CASSLKPPTSSGELFS.